This TCR beta chain is from a study of blood T cell repertoires in COVID-19. Study as a whole: Sites across the United States, Italy and Spain contributed samples from acute and convalescent COVID-19. From T cells, B-cell-depleted T cells, or PBMCs came the material, which was cDNA or gDNA.

This CDR3 has 16 residues. Per the germline V gene, CDR1 is GTSNPN and CDR2 is SVGIG (reference sequence). The V gene lost 2 bases and the J gene lost 5 bases, with 22 bases spanning the gap. In the original workflow: Amplified reference gene primers provided the basis for estimating nucleated cell counts. Clones were sequenced by immunoSEQ multiplex PCR, and TCRdb holds only the in-frame ones, with some missing. V, J and clone size were drawn from that table, and D and trimming were deduced from the DNA. The repertoire holds tens of thousands of clones, with 87% as singletons. It was during active infection that Seattle patients were enrolled and then longitudinally followed.

Sample: peripheral blood. This chain links TRBV30 with TRBJ2-7; tentative D call: TRBD2 (6 bases). The sequence was collected from a woman aged 55-70 years with COVID-19, enrolled during active disease. CDR3 in DNA: TGTGCCTGGAGTCTGAGCCTAAGCGGGTCTAGAGACGAGCAGTACTTC. Its protein product is CAWSLSLSGSRDEQYF.